This TCR beta chain was captured by sequencing in a study of CD8 T cells in Susac syndrome. Reverse transcription used about 0.45 to 1 ug RNA and random hexamers. It was immunoSEQ multiplex PCR that amplified TCR beta CDR3 across 54 Vbeta and 13 Jbeta. MiXCR, run by TCRdb on the immunoSEQ multiplex PCR reads, gives a single entry per CDR3 protein. The profile shows about 150,000 distinct CDR3 sequences, under 95% of them singletons. Trimming cost V 2 bases and J 1 base, with 10 bases left between them. The CDR3 loop spans 15 amino acids. Germline CDR1 reads KGHSH; CDR2 reads LQKENI. The sequenced target, TCR beta, came from blood CD8+ and CD4+ T cells. Controls were healthy donors chosen to match patients in age and sex. The TEMRA cells underwent FACS enrichment, while the CD8+ and CD4+ T cells underwent negative isolation.

This receptor was obtained from a human donor in good health. Material for sequencing was CD4+ T cells from PBMCs. This chain connects TRBV18 to TRBJ2-3; D uncertain. The CDR3 DNA sequence: TGTGCCAGCTCACCAGCCCTTTTGGGCACAGATACGCAGTATTTT. This codes for CASSPALLGTDTQYF. The whole variable domain, filled in from reference TRBV18 and TRBJ2-3, reads NAGVMQNPRHLVRRRGQEARLRCSPMKGHSHVYWYRQLPEEGLKFMVYLQKENIIDESGMPKERFSAEFPKEGPSILRIQQVVRGDSAAYFCASSPALLGTDTQYFGPGTRLTVL.